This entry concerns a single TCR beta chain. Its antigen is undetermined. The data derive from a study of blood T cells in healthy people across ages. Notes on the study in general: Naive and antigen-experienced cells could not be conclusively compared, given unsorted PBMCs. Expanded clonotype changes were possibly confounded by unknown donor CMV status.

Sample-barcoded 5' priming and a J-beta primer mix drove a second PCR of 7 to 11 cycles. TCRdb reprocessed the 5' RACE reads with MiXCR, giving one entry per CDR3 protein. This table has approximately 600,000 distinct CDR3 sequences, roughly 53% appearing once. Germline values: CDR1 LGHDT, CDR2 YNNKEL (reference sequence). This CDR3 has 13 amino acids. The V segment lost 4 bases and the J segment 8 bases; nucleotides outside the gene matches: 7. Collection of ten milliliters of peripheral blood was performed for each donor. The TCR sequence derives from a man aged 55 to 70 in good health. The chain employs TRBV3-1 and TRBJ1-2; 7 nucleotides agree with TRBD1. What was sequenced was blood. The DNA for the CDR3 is TGTGCCAGCAGCCGACAGGGAATAAAAGGCTACACCTTC. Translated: CASSRQGIKGYTF.